Listed below are T cell receptor beta chains from one sample, sequenced in a study of cytomegalovirus exposure and HLA in healthy donors. The protocol was immunoSEQ multiplex PCR, while the TCRdb copy is restricted to in-frame clones and leaves out a portion. The sample lists about 61,000 clones, 80% to 90% occurring once. Specimen: PBMCs. These receptor sequences come from a young man in good health and CMV-seropositive. Each CDR3 is given with its conserved first and last residue. The D gene is left open where the match is weak. Clone size is not always given. Where it is, it says once, few, many or a class for expanded clones.

D gene	V gene	clone size	J gene	CDR3 DNA	CDR3 protein
TRBD2	TRBV5-4	-	TRBJ2-2	TGTGCCAGCAGCTTTCCGGGGGGCGGGGAGCTGTTTTTT	CASSFPGGGELFF
-	TRBV10-3	-	TRBJ2-1	TGTGCCATCAGCCGGGACTGGATCAATGAGCAGTTCTTC	CAISRDWINEQFF
TRBD1	TRBV10-3	-	TRBJ1-2	TGTGCCATCAGTGGACAGGGTGTGAATGGCTACACCTTC	CAISGQGVNGYTF
-	TRBV20-1	-	TRBJ1-4	TGCAGTGCTAGAGTGGCAGAAAAACTGTTTTTT	CSARVAEKLFF
TRBD1	TRBV2	-	TRBJ2-4	TGTGCCAGCAGTGAGCGACAGGGGGCTTTTGCCAAAAACATTCAGTACTTC	CASSERQGAFAKNIQYF
-	TRBV2	once	TRBJ2-1	TGTGCCAGCAGTGAAAGAAGGCAGGGCTGGCGAGGTGCCTACAATGAGCAGTTCTTC	CASSERRQGWRGAYNEQFF
TRBD2	TRBV7-6	-	TRBJ2-7	TGTGCCAGCAGCTTAGGTGGCGGGAGCGCCCTCCACGAGCAGTACTTC	CASSLGGGSALHEQYF
TRBD1	TRBV6-5	-	TRBJ2-7	TGTGCCAGCAGTTCGTGGACAGGGGCACACGAGCAGTACTTC	CASSSWTGAHEQYF
TRBD1	TRBV19	-	TRBJ2-7	TGTGCCAGTAGTGTCATCCGGGACAGGGGTAACCACGAGCAGTACTTC	CASSVIRDRGNHEQYF
TRBD2	TRBV28	-	TRBJ2-1	TGTGCCAGCAGTTCCTCAGCTAGCGGGGATGAGCAGTTCTTC	CASSSSASGDEQFF
-	TRBV28	-	TRBJ1-1	TGTGCCAGCACGGGGGACACTGAAGCTTTCTTT	CASTGDTEAFF
TRBD1	TRBV5-1	-	TRBJ2-6	TGCGCCAGCAGCTTGACGACAGGGTCTGGGGCCAACGTCCTGACTTTC	CASSLTTGSGANVLTF
-	TRBV19	-	TRBJ2-5	TGTGCCAGTAGTACCCTCTCAGGGGGGGAGACCCAGTACTTC	CASSTLSGGETQYF
-	TRBV10-3	-	TRBJ1-1	TGTGCCATCGCGACGGACCAGGGGTTCTCGAGTGAAGCTTTCTTT	CAIATDQGFSSEAFF
-	TRBV6-5	-	TRBJ2-7	TGTGCCAGCAGCCGAAGTAGGGACATATCCTACGAGCAGTACTTC	CASSRSRDISYEQYF
TRBD2	TRBV2	-	TRBJ2-1	TGTGCCAGCAGTGAAGGCATTAGTAGCGGGAGAAGGAAAGGCAATGAGCAGTTCTTC	CASSEGISSGRRKGNEQFF
-	TRBV5-6	-	TRBJ1-2	TGTGCCAGCAGCTCCGCCATGCGCGGGAGGGGGAGCAACTATGGCTACACCTTC	CASSSAMRGRGSNYGYTF
TRBD2	TRBV6-5	few	TRBJ2-7	TGTGCCAGTACCGCTGGTGGGAGGGGTGAGCAGTACTTC	CASTAGGRGEQYF
TRBD2	TRBV29-1	-	TRBJ2-3	TGCAGCGTCACCTTAGCGGGAGTGCAGTATTTT	CSVTLAGVQYF
TRBD1	TRBV10-3	-	TRBJ2-3	TGTGCCATCAGTGAGAGGGACAGGGAAGATACGCAGTATTTT	CAISERDREDTQYF
-	TRBV18	-	TRBJ2-5	TGTGCCAGCTCACCACGTCAGGGCACAGAGACCCAGTACTTC	CASSPRQGTETQYF
TRBD2	TRBV5-1	-	TRBJ2-3	TGCGCCAGCAGCTTGCGAAGCGGGAGTATGTCAGATACGCAGTATTTT	CASSLRSGSMSDTQYF
-	TRBV25-1	few	TRBJ1-3	TGTGCCAGCAGTGCGGGGGGAAACACCATATATTTT	CASSAGGNTIYF
-	TRBV6-5	-	TRBJ2-7	TGTGCCAGCAGTACTACAGGCTACGAGCAGTACTTC	CASSTTGYEQYF
TRBD1	TRBV28	-	TRBJ1-2	TGTGCCAGCAGTCCACAGGGGGCTCGGGGTGGCTACACCTTC	CASSPQGARGGYTF
-	TRBV7-9	once	TRBJ2-5	TGTGCCAGCAGCCAATCGGAGGGAGGACAAGAGACCCAGTACTTC	CASSQSEGGQETQYF
TRBD2	TRBV9	-	TRBJ2-2	TGTGCCAGCAGCGATAGCGGGAGTAACACCGGGGAGCTGTTTTTT	CASSDSGSNTGELFF
-	TRBV7-2	-	TRBJ2-1	TGTGCCAGCAGCCCCCAATGGGAGCCAAGCGATGAGCAGTTCTTC	CASSPQWEPSDEQFF
TRBD1	TRBV5-6	-	TRBJ2-7	TGTGCCAGCAGCCTGCCGGGACAGGGTACCTACGAGCAGTACTTC	CASSLPGQGTYEQYF
-	TRBV28	-	TRBJ1-4	TGTGCCAGCAGTTTGAGGACAGAAAAACTGTTTTTT	CASSLRTEKLFF
TRBD1	TRBV5-5	-	TRBJ1-1	TGTGCCAGCAGCTCGAACAGGGGTATAACTGAAGCTTTCTTT	CASSSNRGITEAFF
-	TRBV6-5	-	TRBJ2-7	TGTGCCAGCAGTGAACTAGTGGGGATGGGGGAGCAGTACTTC	CASSELVGMGEQYF
TRBD2	TRBV18	-	TRBJ2-1	TGTGCCAGCGGCGTGTCTAGCGGGATCTACAATGAGCAGTTCTTC	CASGVSSGIYNEQFF
TRBD1	TRBV7-9	-	TRBJ1-1	TGTGCCAGCAGCCTCTTAACAGGGGGGGGATTAGCTTTCTTT	CASSLLTGGGLAFF
-	TRBV6-1	-	TRBJ2-7	TGTGCCAGCAGTGGCATAGTCTCCTACGAGCAGTACTTC	CASSGIVSYEQYF
-	TRBV10-3	-	TRBJ2-7	TGTGCCATCAAAACGGGGAGCTACGAGCAGTACTTC	CAIKTGSYEQYF
TRBD1	TRBV2	-	TRBJ1-4	TGTGCCAGCAGGACCGGGACAGGTGCCCTCGAAAAACTGTTTTTT	CASRTGTGALEKLFF
TRBD1	TRBV5-1	-	TRBJ1-1	TGCGCCAGTGACAGGGGGACGGGCACTGAAGCTTTCTTT	CASDRGTGTEAFF
TRBD1	TRBV5-1	-	TRBJ2-7	TGCGCCAGCAGCTTGACAGGGGTCGAGCAGTACTTC	CASSLTGVEQYF
-	TRBV19	-	TRBJ2-6	TGTGCCAGTAGAGTTTTACAGGGTGGGGCCAACGTCCTGACTTTC	CASRVLQGGANVLTF
TRBD1	TRBV5-1	-	TRBJ2-2	TGCGCCAGCAGCTTAGGGACAGGGTACACCGGGGAGCTGTTTTTT	CASSLGTGYTGELFF
TRBD1	TRBV2	-	TRBJ2-1	TGTGCCAGCAGAGATGACAGGGCTAATAAGCAGTTCTTC	CASRDDRANKQFF
TRBD2	TRBV7-6	-	TRBJ2-7	TGTGCCAGCTCTCCTAGCGGGAGTGACGAGCAGTACTTC	CASSPSGSDEQYF
-	TRBV6-5	once	TRBJ1-2	TGTGCCAGCACCAACCCGGGCTATGGCTACACCTTC	CASTNPGYGYTF
TRBD2	TRBV9	-	TRBJ2-1	TGTGCCAGCAGCGTGACGGGAGGCAATGAGCAGTTCTTC	CASSVTGGNEQFF
TRBD1	TRBV27	-	TRBJ2-7	TGTGCCAGCAGTTTATTCGGACAGGAGTCCTACGAGCAGTACTTC	CASSLFGQESYEQYF
-	TRBV27	-	TRBJ1-1	TGTGCCAGTAAACGTCTGGCAGAGAACACTGAAGCTTTCTTT	CASKRLAENTEAFF
TRBD1	TRBV27	-	TRBJ2-1	TGTGCCAGCAGTTTATCCGGGACAGGGGTCAGGAATGAGCAGTTCTTC	CASSLSGTGVRNEQFF
TRBD2	TRBV6-5	-	TRBJ2-1	TGTGCCAGCAGGAGAGCGGGAGCTCAGTTCTTC	CASRRAGAQFF
TRBD1	TRBV19	-	TRBJ1-4	TGTGCCAGTAGTACGGGACAGCTCCCTGAAAAACTGTTTTTT	CASSTGQLPEKLFF
TRBD1	TRBV5-1	-	TRBJ1-6	TGCGCCAGCAGCGGACAGGGGGCTGATAATTCACCCCTCCACTTT	CASSGQGADNSPLHF
-	TRBV25-1	few	TRBJ1-4	TGTGCCAGCAGTGCACCCCTAAATGAAAAACTGTTTTTT	CASSAPLNEKLFF
TRBD2	TRBV4-1	-	TRBJ2-7	TGCGCCAGCAGCCAAGAGGCCGGACTAGGGTACTACGAGCAGTACTTC	CASSQEAGLGYYEQYF